This T cell receptor (beta chain) was documented in a study of T-cell memory formation after mild COVID-19. The table lists this clonotype with many counts. Using its own MiXCR run on the 5' RACE reads, TCRdb lists one record per CDR3 protein. Of around 450,000 distinct CDR3 sequences in the sample, around 19% were seen once. V was pared by 0 bases and J by 3 bases, with 14 bases between. Looked up from germline, CDR1 is LGHDT and CDR2 is YNNKEL (reference sequence). The CDR3 loop spans 16 amino acids. Sequencing was carried out using PBMCs or a T cell subset sorted from them (not recorded which). The chain carries TRBV3-1 and TRBJ1-2, with D unresolved. The TCR originated in an adult woman who had mild COVID-19 (a few samples of this study predate the infection). Cell type and time point are not known. CDR3 in amino acids: CASSQDVGSFHYGYTF. DNA of the CDR3: TGTGCCAGCAGCCAAGATGTCGGCAGCTTTCACTATGGCTACACCTTC.